This TCR beta chain was sequenced in a study of blood T cell repertoires in COVID-19. Study information: The United States, Italy and Spain provided the acute and convalescent COVID-19 samples. PBMCs, B-cell-depleted T cells, or T cells were the source of the cDNA or gDNA that made up the material.

In the original processing: Amplification from reference gene primers served as the basis for estimated nucleated cell counts. Profiling relied on immunoSEQ multiplex PCR, and the TCRdb table lists in-frame clones only, not all of them. D and trimming come from the DNA, and the V and J calls and clone size come from that table. The sample includes roughly 280,000 clones, about 88% of them seen just once. CDR3 length equals 13 residues. Looked up from germline, CDR1 is SQVTM and CDR2 is ANQGSEA. Trimming left V 4 bases short and J 0 bases short, with 7 bases between. The chain joins TRBV29-1 to TRBJ1-3; D is unresolved. The sequence came from a man aged 18 to 29 with active or convalescent COVID-19. Material: peripheral blood. The CDR3 region is CSVGPDSGNTIYF. The CDR3 bases are TGCAGCGTTGGGCCAGACTCTGGAAACACCATATATTTT.